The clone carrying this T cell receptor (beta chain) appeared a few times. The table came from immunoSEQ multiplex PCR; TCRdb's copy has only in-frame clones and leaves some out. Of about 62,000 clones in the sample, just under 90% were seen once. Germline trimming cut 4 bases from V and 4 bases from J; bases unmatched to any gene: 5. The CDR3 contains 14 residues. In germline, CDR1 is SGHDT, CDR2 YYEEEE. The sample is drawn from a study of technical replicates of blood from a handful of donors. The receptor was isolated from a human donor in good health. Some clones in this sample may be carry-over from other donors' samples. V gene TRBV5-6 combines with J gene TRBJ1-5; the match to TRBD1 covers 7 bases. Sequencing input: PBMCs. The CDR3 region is CASSNRDRNQPQHF. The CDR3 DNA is TGTGCCAGCAGCAACCGGGACAGAAATCAGCCCCAGCATTTT.